This T cell receptor (beta chain) stems from a study of tumor-infiltrating lymphocytes in primary liver carcinoma. In the study overall: Cases comprised patients with primary liver carcinoma who received surgical resection. Enrolled patients were male and female, aged 30 to 69 years. General study findings and limits: Blood had a significantly lower top-250-clone fraction than tumors did (p = 0.039).

Points on this clonotype: Its specificity is unknown.

They got blood RNA out of unsorted whole blood and also pulled out germline DNA. From germline, CDR1 is SGHAT and CDR2 FQNNGV. This CDR3 comprises 14 residues. Trimming shortened V by 0 bases and J by 18 bases, and 18 bases separated the two germline ends. A primer matching the constant region was used to make TCR beta cDNA from about 500 ng of total RNA. Amplification in three nested multiplex PCR rounds with slightly modified ARM-PCR gave rise to TCR beta libraries. Rounds one and two of PCR, each of about 10 cycles, were primed with TRBV1-TRBV30 forward primers and a C-beta reverse primer. MiXCR was run by TCRdb on the multiplex PCR reads, yielding one entry per CDR3 protein. This sample has approximately 210,000 distinct CDR3 sequences, with about 65% found just once.

The gene calls are TRBV11-2 and TRBJ1-6; TRBD1 is a possible D gene (5 bases). The receptor comes from an older woman with primary liver carcinoma and hepatitis B virus infection. The sequenced sample was peripheral blood. As DNA, the CDR3 is TGTGCCAGCAGCTTAGAAACAGGAGACAATTCACCCCACTTT. Amino acids: CASSLETGDNSPHF.